This T cell receptor (beta chain) was documented in a study of OX40 agonist ivuxolimab in advanced cancers. Study-wide context: Patients were dosed intravenously with ivuxolimab at 0.01 to 10 mg/kg every 2 weeks.

The table came from immunoSEQ multiplex PCR; TCRdb's copy has only in-frame clones and leaves some out. The profile shows roughly 36,000 clones, 89% of them singletons. The count of this clone is one. The V and J ends lost 11 bases and 4 bases, in that order; junction bases with no gene match: 8. Germline CDR1 is MNHNY and CDR2 is SVGAGI (reference sequence). The CDR3 extends over 13 amino acids. The TCR originated in an adult with an advanced solid tumor such as melanoma, head and neck, liver or kidney cancer. This specimen was CD4+ or CD8+ T cells sorted from blood, taken in a trial of the OX40 agonist ivuxolimab. The chain employs TRBV6-6 and TRBJ2-7; 10 bases align to TRBD1. Here the CDR3 reads CASRGTGAYEQYF. DNA of the CDR3: TGTGCCTCCAGGGGGACAGGGGCGTACGAGCAGTACTTC.